This T cell receptor (beta chain) was sequenced for a study of patients and donors after allogeneic stem cell transplantation. CDR3 length: 16 residues. CDR1 and CDR2 (germline): MNHEY, SVGEGT. V lost 0 bases, J lost 1 base, and 10 bases lay in between. TCRdb processed the RT-PCR reads anew with MiXCR; each CDR3 protein has one entry. The table shows about 200,000 distinct CDR3 sequences, with over 30% occurring only once. This sequence joins TRBV6-2 or TRBV6-3 and TRBJ1-5, with D perhaps TRBD1 (6 bases). The sample consisted of blood, either unsorted or a sorted T cell fraction (not recorded which). The TCR sequence derives from a human donor who was either an allogeneic HSCT recipient or a stem cell or donor lymphocyte infusion donor (not recorded which). It is not recorded whose cells these are; they may come from a transplant donor. The CDR3 DNA is TGTGCCAGCAGTTACTCGGGGGCAGGGAGCAATCAGCCCCAGCATTTT. It specifies CASSYSGAGSNQPQHF.